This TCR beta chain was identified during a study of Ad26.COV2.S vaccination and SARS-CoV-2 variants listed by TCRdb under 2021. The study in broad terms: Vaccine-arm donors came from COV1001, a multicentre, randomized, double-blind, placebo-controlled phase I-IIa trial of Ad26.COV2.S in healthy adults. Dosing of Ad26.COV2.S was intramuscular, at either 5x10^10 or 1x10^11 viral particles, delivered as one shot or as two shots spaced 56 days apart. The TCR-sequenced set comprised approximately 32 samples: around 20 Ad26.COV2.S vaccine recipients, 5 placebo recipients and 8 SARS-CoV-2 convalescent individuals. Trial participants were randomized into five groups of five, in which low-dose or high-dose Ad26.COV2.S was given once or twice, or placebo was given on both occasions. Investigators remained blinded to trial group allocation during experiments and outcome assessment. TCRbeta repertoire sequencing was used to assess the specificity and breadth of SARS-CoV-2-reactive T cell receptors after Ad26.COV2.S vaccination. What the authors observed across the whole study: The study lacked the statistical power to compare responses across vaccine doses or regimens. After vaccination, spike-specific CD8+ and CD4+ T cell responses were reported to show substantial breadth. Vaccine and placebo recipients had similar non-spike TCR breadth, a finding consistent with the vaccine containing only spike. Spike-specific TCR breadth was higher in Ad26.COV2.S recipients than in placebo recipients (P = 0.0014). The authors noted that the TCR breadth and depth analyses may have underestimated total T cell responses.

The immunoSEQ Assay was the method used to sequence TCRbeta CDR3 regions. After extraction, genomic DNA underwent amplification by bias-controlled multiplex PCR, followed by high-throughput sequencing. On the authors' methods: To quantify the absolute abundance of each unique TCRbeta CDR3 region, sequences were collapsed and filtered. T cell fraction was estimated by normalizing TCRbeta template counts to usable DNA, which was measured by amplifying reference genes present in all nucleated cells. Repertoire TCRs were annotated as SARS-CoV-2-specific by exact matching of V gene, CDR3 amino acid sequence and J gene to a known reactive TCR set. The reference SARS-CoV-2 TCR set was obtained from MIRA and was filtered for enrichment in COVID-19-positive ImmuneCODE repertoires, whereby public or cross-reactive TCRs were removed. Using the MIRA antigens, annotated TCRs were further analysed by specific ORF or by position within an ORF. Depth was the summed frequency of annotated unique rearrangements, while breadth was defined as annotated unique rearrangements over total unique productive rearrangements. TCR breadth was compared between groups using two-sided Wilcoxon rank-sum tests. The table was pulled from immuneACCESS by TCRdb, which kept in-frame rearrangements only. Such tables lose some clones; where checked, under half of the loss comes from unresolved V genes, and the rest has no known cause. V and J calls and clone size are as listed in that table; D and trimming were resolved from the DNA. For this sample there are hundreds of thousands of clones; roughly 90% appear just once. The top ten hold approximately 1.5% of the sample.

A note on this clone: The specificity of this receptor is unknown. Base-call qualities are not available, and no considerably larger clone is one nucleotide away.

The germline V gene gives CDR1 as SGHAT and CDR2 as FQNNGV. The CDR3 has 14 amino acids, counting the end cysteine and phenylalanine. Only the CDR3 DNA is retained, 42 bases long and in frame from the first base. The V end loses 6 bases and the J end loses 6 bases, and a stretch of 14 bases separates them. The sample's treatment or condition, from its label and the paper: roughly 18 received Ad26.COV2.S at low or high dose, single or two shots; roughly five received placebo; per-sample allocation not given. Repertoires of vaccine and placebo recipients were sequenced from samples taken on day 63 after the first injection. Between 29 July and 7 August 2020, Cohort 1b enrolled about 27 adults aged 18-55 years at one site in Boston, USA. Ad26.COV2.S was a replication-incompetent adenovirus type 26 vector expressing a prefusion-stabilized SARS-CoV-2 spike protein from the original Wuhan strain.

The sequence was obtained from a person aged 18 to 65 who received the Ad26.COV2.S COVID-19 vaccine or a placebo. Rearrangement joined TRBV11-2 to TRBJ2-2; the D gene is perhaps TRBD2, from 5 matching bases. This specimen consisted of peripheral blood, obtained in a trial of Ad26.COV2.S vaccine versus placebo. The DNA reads TGTGCCAGCAGTCCGAGGCTAGCCTCCGGGGAGCTGTTTTTT. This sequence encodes CASSPRLASGELFF. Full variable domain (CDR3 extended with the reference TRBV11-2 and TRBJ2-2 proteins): EAGVAQSPRYKIIEKRQSVAFWCNPISGHATLYWYQQILGQGPKLLIQFQNNGVVDDSQLPKDRFSAERLKGVDSTLKIQPAKLEDSAVYLCASSPRLASGELFFGEGSRLTVL.